This T cell receptor beta chain was sequenced during a study of cytomegalovirus exposure and HLA in healthy donors. Study observations and caveats: Reportedly, diagnosis of cytomegalovirus status by the classifier showed high specificity and sensitivity.

For this clone: Its antigen is as yet unknown.

The PCR used 60 Vbeta and 13 Jbeta primers. Profiled with immunoSEQ multiplex PCR; TCRdb holds only in-frame clones, not every one. Its clone listing holds approximately 110,000 clones. The origin of this receptor is a man in his thirties or forties in good health and CMV-seronegative. Sample: PBMCs.

CDR3 nucleotide sequence: TGTGCCAGCAGTGACCAAGGACAGGGAAGTGGCTACACCTTC. Translated, it gives CASSDQGQGSGYTF. This chain joins TRBV2 and TRBJ1-2; 8 nucleotides match TRBD1. The CDR3 is 14 amino acids. Germline-derived CDR1 and CDR2 are SNHLY and FYNNEI. The trim removed 3 bases at V and 7 bases at J, leaving 7 bases unmatched.